The clone carrying this TCR beta chain was found many times. No antigen is known for it. A universal primer site was incorporated via template switching, and the cDNA contained unique molecular identifiers. TCRdb reprocessed the 5' RACE reads via MiXCR and lists one record per CDR3 protein. The table lists nearly 900,000 distinct CDR3 sequences, about 12% of them singletons. The data are from a study of identical twins. Whole-study findings and limits: Zero-insertion analyses could be partly confounded by invariant MAIT and iNKT cells.

The CDR3 loop spans 14 amino acids. Germline-derived CDR1 and CDR2 are SNHLY and FYNNEI. The V gene lost 5 bases and the J gene lost 4 bases, with 11 bases spanning the gap. The sample was also linked to a second study, of yellow fever vaccine responses in identical twins.

The chain employs TRBV2 and TRBJ2-2; D remains unclear. The clonotype was recovered from a woman younger than 35 in good health. The sample consisted of PBMCs. The chain's CDR3 is CASSQKQATGELFF. For the CDR3, the DNA is TGTGCCAGCAGTCAGAAGCAGGCCACCGGGGAGCTGTTTTTT.